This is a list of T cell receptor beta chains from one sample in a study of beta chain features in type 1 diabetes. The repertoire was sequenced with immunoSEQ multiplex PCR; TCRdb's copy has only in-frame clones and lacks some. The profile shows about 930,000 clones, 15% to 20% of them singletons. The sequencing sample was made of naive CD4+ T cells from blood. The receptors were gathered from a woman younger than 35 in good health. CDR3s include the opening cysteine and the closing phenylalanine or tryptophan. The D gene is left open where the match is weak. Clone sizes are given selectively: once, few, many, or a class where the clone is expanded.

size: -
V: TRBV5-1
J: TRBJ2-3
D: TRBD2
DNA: TGCGCCAGCAGCTTACAGGCGGGGGGCTTGAACACAGATACGCAGTATTTT
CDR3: CASSLQAGGLNTDTQYF

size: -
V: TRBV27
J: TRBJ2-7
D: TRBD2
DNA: TGTGCCAGCAGGATAAGGACTAGCGGGGGGAAATACGAGCAGTACTTC
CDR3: CASRIRTSGGKYEQYF

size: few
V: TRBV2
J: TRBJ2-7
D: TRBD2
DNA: TGTGCCAGCGTATCTAGCGGGAGCTCCTACGAGCAGTACTTC
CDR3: CASVSSGSSYEQYF

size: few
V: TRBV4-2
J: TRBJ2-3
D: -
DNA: TGTGCCAGCAGCCAATCCGTAATACCCGCCGCAGATACGCAGTATTTT
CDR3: CASSQSVIPAADTQYF

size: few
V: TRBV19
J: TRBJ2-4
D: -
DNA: TGTGCCAGTAGTATAGGGTCCTTAGCCAAAAACATTCAGTACTTC
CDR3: CASSIGSLAKNIQYF

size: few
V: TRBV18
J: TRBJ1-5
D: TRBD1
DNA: TGTGCCAGCTCACCGGGACAGGGTTGGCAGCCCCAGCATTTT
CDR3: CASSPGQGWQPQHF

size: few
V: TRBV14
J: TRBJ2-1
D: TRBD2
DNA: TGTGCCAGCAGCCAAGCCCCCATACCACTAGCGGGTTACTACAATGAGCAGTTCTTC
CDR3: CASSQAPIPLAGYYNEQFF

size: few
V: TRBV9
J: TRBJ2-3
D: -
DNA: TGTGCCAGCAGCGTGGAGGGAGTGCACCCCAATACGCAGTATTTT
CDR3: CASSVEGVHPNTQYF

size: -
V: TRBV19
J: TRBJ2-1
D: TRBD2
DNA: TGTGCCAGTAGTACCGGGACTATTAGGTCCGATGAGCAGTTCTTC
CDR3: CASSTGTIRSDEQFF

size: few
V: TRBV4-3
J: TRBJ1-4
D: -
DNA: TGCGCCAGCAGCCAAGACGGGGATCCGGTTGAAAAACTGTTTTTT
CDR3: CASSQDGDPVEKLFF

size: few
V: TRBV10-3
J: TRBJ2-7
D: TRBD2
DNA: TGTGCCATCAGTGAGGCTAGCGGAACTTACGAGCAGTACTTC
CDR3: CAISEASGTYEQYF

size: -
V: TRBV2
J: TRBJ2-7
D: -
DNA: TGTGCCAGCAGTGACGACGGGAGCGGCGAGCAGTACTTC
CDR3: CASSDDGSGEQYF

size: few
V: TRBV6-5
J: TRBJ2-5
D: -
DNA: TGTGCCAGCAGTTACAGGGCCCTGACGACAGAGACCCAGTACTTC
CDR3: CASSYRALTTETQYF

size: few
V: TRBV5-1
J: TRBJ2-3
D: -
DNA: TGCGCCAGCAGCTTGTACGGGGGTCCCACTAGCACAGATACGCAGTATTTT
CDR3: CASSLYGGPTSTDTQYF

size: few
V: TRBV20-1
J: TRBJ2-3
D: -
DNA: TGCAGTGGGGGGTTGACAGATACGCAGTATTTT
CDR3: CSGGLTDTQYF

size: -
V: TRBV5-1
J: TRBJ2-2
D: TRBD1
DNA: TGCGCCAGCAGCTCGCGGACAGGCAGCACCGGGGAGCTGTTTTTT
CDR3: CASSSRTGSTGELFF

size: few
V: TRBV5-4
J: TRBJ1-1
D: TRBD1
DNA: TGTGCCAGCAGCTTGACAGGACAGGGAAGAAGGGAAGCTTTCTTT
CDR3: CASSLTGQGRREAFF

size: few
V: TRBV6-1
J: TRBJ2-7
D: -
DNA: TGTGCCAGCAAACCGGGATCCTCCTACGAGCAGTACTTC
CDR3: CASKPGSSYEQYF

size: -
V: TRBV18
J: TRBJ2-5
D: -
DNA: TGTGCCAGCTCACCACCGGGACTCCAAGAGACCCAGTACTTC
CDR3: CASSPPGLQETQYF

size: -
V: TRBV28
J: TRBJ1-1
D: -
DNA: TGTGCCAGCATCATAGTTTCGGGGGGCACTGAAGCTTTCTTT
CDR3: CASIIVSGGTEAFF

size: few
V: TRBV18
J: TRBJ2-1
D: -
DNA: TGTGCCAGCTCATCAAAATCGAATACTAGGAATGAGCAGTTCTTC
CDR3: CASSSKSNTRNEQFF

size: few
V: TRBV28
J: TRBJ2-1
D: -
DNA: TGTGCCAGCAGTTTGGAGGGTTCCTACTACAATGAGCAGTTCTTC
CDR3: CASSLEGSYYNEQFF

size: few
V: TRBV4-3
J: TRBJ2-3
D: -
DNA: TGCGCCAGCAGCCAAGATTGGCGGGGATCAGATACGCAGTATTTT
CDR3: CASSQDWRGSDTQYF

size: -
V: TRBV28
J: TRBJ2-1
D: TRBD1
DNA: TGTGCCAGCAGCCAGAGACAGGGTAGCGCCTACAATGAGCAGTTCTTC
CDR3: CASSQRQGSAYNEQFF

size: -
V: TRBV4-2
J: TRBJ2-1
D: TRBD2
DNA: TGTGCCAGCAGCCAAGCAACTAGCGGAGCCTACAATGAGCAGTTCTTC
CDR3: CASSQATSGAYNEQFF

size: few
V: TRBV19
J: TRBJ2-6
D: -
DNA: TGTGCCAGTATCGCCATCGGCCTCGGCTCTGGGGCCAACGTCCTGACTTTC
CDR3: CASIAIGLGSGANVLTF

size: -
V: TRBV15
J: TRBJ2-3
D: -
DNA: TGTGCCACCAGCAGAGATCTGGGTACGCAGTATTTT
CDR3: CATSRDLGTQYF

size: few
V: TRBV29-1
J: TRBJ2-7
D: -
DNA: TGCAGCGTTGAATCCGGACGGTACGAGCAGTACTTC
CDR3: CSVESGRYEQYF

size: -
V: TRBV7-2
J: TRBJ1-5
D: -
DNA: TGTGCCAGCAGCTGGTCTACAGGGATCAATCAGCCCCAGCATTTT
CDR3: CASSWSTGINQPQHF

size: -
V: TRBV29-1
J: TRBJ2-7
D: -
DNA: TGCAGCGTTGAAGATGGCAGTTACGAGCAGTACTTC
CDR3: CSVEDGSYEQYF

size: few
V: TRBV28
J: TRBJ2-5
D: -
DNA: TGTGCCAGCAGTTTTGGCAGAGAAGAGACCCAGTACTTC
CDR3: CASSFGREETQYF

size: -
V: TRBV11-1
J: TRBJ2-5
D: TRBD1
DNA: TGTGCCAGCAGCCGAAGACAGGGCCTACAAGAGACCCAGTACTTC
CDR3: CASSRRQGLQETQYF

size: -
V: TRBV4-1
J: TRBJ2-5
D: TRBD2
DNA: TGCGCCAGCAGTTATGGACTAGCGGGAGGTCTGCGCAAAGAGACCCAGTACTTC
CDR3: CASSYGLAGGLRKETQYF